This entry lists 24 T cell receptor beta chains sequenced from one sample in a study of blood T cells in healthy people across ages. A second PCR, run for roughly 7 to 12 cycles, used a sample-barcoded 5' primer plus a J-beta primer mix. From the 5' RACE reads, TCRdb called clonotypes with MiXCR, one entry per CDR3 protein. Of about 650,000 distinct CDR3 sequences listed, roughly 32% are singletons. The specimen sequenced was blood. Every receptor here comes from a woman aged 80 or older in good health.

This clonotype was seen many times. This chain links TRBV20-1 with TRBJ1-2, with 9 bases fitting TRBD1. CDR3 size: 14 residues. Germline V gene lookup returns CDR1 DFQATT and CDR2 SNEGSKA (reference sequence). With V trimmed by 3 bases and J by 7 bases, 9 bases remained unmatched. The CDR3 is CSARPLDRGGGYTF. The DNA for the CDR3 is TGCAGTGCTAGGCCACTGGACAGGGGTGGTGGCTACACCTTC.

The V and J genes are TRBV27 and TRBJ1-2; 12 bases are a match to TRBD1. This CDR3 spans 17 amino acids. J gave up 4 bases and V 4 bases, and 10 bases lay outside the gene matches. Germline values: CDR1 MNHEY, CDR2 SMNVEV (reference sequence). DNA of the CDR3: TGTGCCAGCAGTTCATGGGCAGGGACAGGGGGCAGCTATGGCTACACCTTC. As protein: CASSSWAGTGGSYGYTF.

The V and J genes are TRBV13 and TRBJ1-5; D gene uncertain. The V gene lost 5 bases and the J gene lost 4 bases, with 12 bases spanning the gap. CDR3 length: 14 amino acids. Germline-derived CDR1 and CDR2 are PRHDT and FYEKMQ (reference sequence). CDR3 bases: TGTGCCAGCAGCCCCGGGAAGGGAAATCAGCCCCAGCATTTT. Its translation is CASSPGKGNQPQHF.

The V and J genes are TRBV20-1 and TRBJ1-4; D might be TRBD1 (5 bases). Germline CDR1 is DFQATT and CDR2 is SNEGSKA (reference sequence). Trimming removed 5 bases at V and 0 bases at J, with 10 bases between. This CDR3 contains 14 residues. CDR3 sequence reads: CSAPRGATNEKLFF. The CDR3 DNA sequence: TGCAGTGCTCCGAGGGGTGCAACTAATGAAAAACTGTTTTTT.

This rearrangement joins TRBV6-6 to TRBJ1-1; D possibly corresponds to TRBD1 (5 bases). V was clipped by 8 bases and J by 4 bases, with 11 bases between them. This CDR3 spans 12 amino acids. From germline, CDR1 is MNHNY and CDR2 SVGAGI (reference sequence). The CDR3 region has the DNA TGTGCCAGCCGGGGGGTTTTCACTGAAGCTTTCTTT. Its protein is CASRGVFTEAFF.

Regarding this clonotype: This may come from a read error, since a much larger clone is one base off. V usage is TRBV9 and J usage is TRBJ2-1, with D tentatively TRBD2 (6 bases). The CDR3 contains 15 residues. CDR1 and CDR2 from the germline V gene are SGDLS and YYNGEE. V gave up 3 bases and J gave up 0 bases, with 10 bases separating them. The CDR3 nucleotides are TGTGCCAGCAGCGGGGGTAGCGGCTCCTACAATGAGCAGTTCTTC. Protein sequence: CASSGGSGSYNEQFF. Looking up the rest from reference TRBV9 and TRBJ2-1 gives the full variable domain: DSGVTQTPKHLITATGQRVTLRCSPRSGDLSVYWYQQSLDQGLQFLIQYYNGEERAKGNILERFSAQQFPDLHSELNLSSLELGDSALYFCASSGGSGSYNEQFFGPGTRLTVL.

On this clonotype itself: This may stem from a read error, because a much larger clone lies one nucleotide away. The rearrangement links TRBV29-1 to TRBJ1-2; D not certain. Per the germline V gene, CDR1 is SQVTM and CDR2 is ANQGSEA. CDR3 length equals 12 residues. The CDR3 DNA is TGCAACGTTGAAACCGGGAACTATGGCTACACCTTC. Its translation: CNVETGNYGYTF.

With respect to this clonotype: A junction boundary mismatches the germline segment, possibly from a read error. The chain couples TRBV5-1 to TRBJ2-1; weak D call: TRBD1 (7 bases). Per germline, CDR1 SGHRS and CDR2 YFSETQ. CDR3 length: 14 residues. CDR3 region: CVSSQTRGVDEQFF. In DNA form, the CDR3 reads TGCGTCAGCAGCCAAACCAGGGGGGTGGATGAGCAGTTCTTC.

A word on this clonotype: Possible read error: a much larger clone is one base away. The V call is TRBV5-1, the J call TRBJ2-7, with 8 bases lining up with TRBD1. Germline V gene sequence: CDR1 SGHRS, CDR2 YFSETQ. The junction had 12 bases not matched to a gene; V was cut back by 3 bases and J by 7 bases. CDR3 length: 15 amino acids. The CDR3 region is CASSSSGTGYNEQYF. Here the CDR3 DNA reads TGCGCCAGCAGCTCTTCCGGGACAGGCTACAATGAGCAGTACTTC.

This clonotype has only a few counts. The J gene is TRBJ1-2, the V gene TRBV6-5; unclear D gene. The V and J ends lost 5 bases and 2 bases respectively, with 12 bases between them. The CDR3 extends over 14 amino acids. The V gene's germline CDR1 is MNHEY and CDR2 SVGAGI. CDR3: CASSKRPENYGYTF. The CDR3 DNA is TGTGCCAGCAGTAAGAGGCCTGAGAACTATGGCTACACCTTC.

The V and J genes are TRBV12-3 or TRBV12-4 and TRBJ2-3, with D perhaps assigned TRBD1 or TRBD2 (5 bases each). Deletions cut 0 bases from V and 3 bases from J, with 13 bases between. CDR3 length equals 16 residues. This CDR3 is CASSLAGEGRTDTQYF. Written as DNA, the CDR3 is TGTGCCAGCAGTTTAGCGGGGGAAGGGAGAACAGATACGCAGTATTTT.

This clonotype was seen ten or more times. The chain couples TRBV20-1 to TRBJ2-4, with 7 bases matching TRBD2. The CDR3 has 15 residues. The germline CDR1 and CDR2 sequences are DFQATT and SNEGSKA (reference sequence). V lost 0 bases, J lost 1 base, and 3 bases stayed unmatched. The CDR3 DNA reads as TGCAGTGCTAGAGATCGGCGGGAGGCCAAAAACATTCAGTACTTC. Its translation: CSARDRREAKNIQYF.

The rearrangement joins TRBV3-1 to TRBJ1-5, with TRBD1 matching over 9 bases. Germline assignment: CDR1 LGHDT and CDR2 YNNKEL (reference sequence). V gave up 4 bases and J gave up 6 bases; unmatched junction bases: 7. This CDR3 region has 15 residues. CDR3 region: CASSPSWTGAQPQHF. The CDR3 coding sequence is TGTGCCAGCAGCCCCAGTTGGACAGGGGCTCAGCCCCAGCATTTT.

On this clonotype: A much bigger clone sits one base away, suggesting this may be a read error. The final CDR3 position lacks the conserved phenylalanine or tryptophan, pointing to a likely read error. V gene TRBV24-1 combines with J gene TRBJ2-3, with TRBD1 as a possible D gene (5 bases). This CDR3 is built from 15 residues. The V end was cut by 3 bases, the J end by 3 bases, with 12 bases between. Germline CDR1 reads KGHDR; CDR2 reads SFDVKD. CDR3 sequence reads: CATSDTGHGTDTQYL. The CDR3 coding sequence is TGTGCCACCAGTGATACAGGACACGGTACAGATACGCAGTATCTT.

As to this clonotype: It may be a read error: a sequence one base away is much more abundant. The gene calls are TRBV11-2 and TRBJ1-2; D remains ambiguous. CDR1 is SGHAT and CDR2 is FQNNGV in the germline V gene. CDR3 length: 13 residues. Trimming removed 6 bases at V and 6 bases at J, with 14 bases between. CDR3 loop: CASSLSGRNGYTF. The CDR3 region has the DNA TGTGCCAGCAGTCTGTCTGGGCGGAATGGCTACACCTTC.

The gene calls are TRBV6-2 or TRBV6-3 and TRBJ1-5, with a possible D match to TRBD1 (6 bases). The CDR3 consists of 16 residues. Germline V gene data show CDR1 as MNHEY and CDR2 as SVGEGT. V was pared by 5 bases and J by 1 base, with 15 bases between. CDR3 residues: CASSPATGQSNQPQHF. CDR3 nucleotides: TGTGCCAGCAGTCCCGCAACCGGACAGAGCAATCAGCCCCAGCATTTT.

In its sample, this clonotype was seen a few times. In nucleotides, the CDR3 is TGCGCCAGCAGCTTGGATGGGGCCAATTCACCCCTCCACTTT. Amino acid sequence: CASSLDGANSPLHF. The genes are TRBV5-1 and TRBJ1-6; D may be TRBD1 (5 bases). The CDR3 has 14 amino acids. The germline gives CDR1 SGHRS, CDR2 YFSETQ. Trimming cost V 0 bases and J 7 bases, with 8 bases left between them.

This chain uses TRBV3-1 with TRBJ2-5; TRBD2 matches at 7 bases. Trimming removed 4 bases from V and 3 bases from J; junction bases left unmatched: 8. The CDR3 has 15 residues. Germline CDR1 LGHDT, CDR2 YNNKEL (reference sequence). The CDR3 nucleotides read TGTGCCAGCAGCCTCCCGGCGGGGGTAGAAGAGACCCAGTACTTC. Residues: CASSLPAGVEETQYF.

The V call is TRBV5-1, the J call TRBJ2-7; the match to TRBD1 covers 7 bases. Germline-derived CDR1 and CDR2 are SGHRS and YFSETQ. The trim removed 3 bases at V and 3 bases at J, leaving 9 bases unmatched. There are 15 residues in the CDR3. The CDR3 sequence: CASSSSGQPDYEQYF. The CDR3 DNA reads TGCGCCAGCAGCTCGTCGGGACAGCCGGACTACGAGCAGTACTTC.

J is TRBJ1-5 and V is TRBV30; TRBD1 agrees at 9 bases. The CDR3 contains 13 residues. CDR1 and CDR2 (germline): GTSNPN, SVGIG (reference sequence). V was clipped by 1 base and J by 7 bases; unmatched bases: 2. The CDR3 region is CAWSGTGAQPQHF. Written as DNA, the CDR3 is TGTGCCTGGAGTGGGACAGGGGCACAGCCCCAGCATTTT.

The chain has TRBV9 and TRBJ1-4, with D possibly matching TRBD1 (5 bases). The germline V gene encodes CDR1 SGDLS and CDR2 YYNGEE. The V gene lost 0 bases and the J gene lost 4 bases, with 10 bases spanning the gap. CDR3 length: 15 residues. CDR3 nucleotides: TGTGCCAGCAGCGTAGCCGGGACCCATAATGAAAAACTGTTTTTT. It translates to CASSVAGTHNEKLFF.

This chain connects TRBV7-3 to TRBJ2-3; 11 bases agree with TRBD2. The CDR3 length is 16 residues. Germline trimming cut 5 bases from V and 5 bases from J; bases unmatched to any gene: 9. Germline V CDR1 and CDR2: SGHTA, FQGTGA. The CDR3 sequence is CASSLSSGGAVDTQYF. In DNA form, the CDR3 reads TGTGCCAGCAGCCTAAGTAGCGGGGGGGCGGTAGATACGCAGTATTTT.

This clonotype was seen ten or more times. V and J are TRBV5-1 and TRBJ2-4, with 10 nucleotides matching TRBD2. The CDR3 contains 16 residues. The V gene's germline CDR1 is SGHRS and CDR2 YFSETQ. The ends lost 3 bases at V and 2 bases at J; junction bases unmatched: 5. The CDR3 protein is CASSSLAGGTKNIQYF. The CDR3 nucleotides read TGCGCCAGCAGCTCTTTAGCGGGGGGAACCAAAAACATTCAGTACTTC. The full variable domain, its missing parts supplied by reference TRBV5-1 and TRBJ2-4, is KAGVTQTPRYLIKTRGQQVTLSCSPISGHRSVSWYQQTPGQGLQFLFEYFSETQRNKGNFPGRFSGRQFSNSRSEMNVSTLELGDSALYLCASSSLAGGTKNIQYFGAGTRLSVL.

The rearrangement uses TRBV11-2 and TRBJ2-5, with D maybe TRBD2 (7 bases). The CDR3 runs to 15 residues. The germline V and J ends were trimmed by 5 bases and 6 bases, with 19 bases remaining between them. Germline values: CDR1 SGHAT, CDR2 FQNNGV. The CDR3 DNA reads as TGTGCCAGCAGCCCGACGGGGGGCAGTCCCAAGACCCAGTACTTC. Translation gives CASSPTGGSPKTQYF. Full variable domain (rest looked up from reference TRBV11-2 and TRBJ2-5): EAGVAQSPRYKIIEKRQSVAFWCNPISGHATLYWYQQILGQGPKLLIQFQNNGVVDDSQLPKDRFSAERLKGVDSTLKIQPAKLEDSAVYLCASSPTGGSPKTQYFGPGTRLLVL.